The next 30 T cell receptor beta chains were all read from a single sample in a study of cytotoxic CD8 clonotypes in ibrutinib-treated CLL. Clones were sequenced by immunoSEQ multiplex PCR, and TCRdb holds only the in-frame ones, with some missing. The repertoire holds about 140,000 clones, with 80% as singletons. The sequences come from PBMCs, collected after 36 months of ibrutinib treatment. The receptors come from a human donor with chronic lymphocytic leukemia.

V is TRBV28 and J is TRBJ2-5; perhaps TRBD1 as D (5 bases). V was pared by 6 bases and J by 4 bases, with 9 bases between. CDR3 size: 12 residues. Germline V CDR1 and CDR2: MDHEN, SYDVKM. CDR3 residues: CASRGQGETQYF. DNA of the CDR3: TGTGCCAGCAGGGGGCAGGGAGAGACCCAGTACTTC.

The table lists this clone with a few counts. The chain recombines TRBV12-5 with TRBJ1-1; 7 nucleotides agree with TRBD1. The CDR3 runs to 16 residues. J was trimmed by 1 base and V by 4 bases; bases with no gene match: 9. The germline V gene has CDR1 LGHNT and CDR2 FRNRAP. CDR3: CASGSTKQGTNTEAFF. The CDR3 nucleotides read TGTGCTAGTGGTTCAACAAAACAGGGGACGAACACTGAAGCTTTCTTT. Looking up the rest from reference TRBV12-5 and TRBJ1-1 gives the full variable domain: DARVTQTPRHKVTEMGQEVTMRCQPILGHNTVFWYRQTMMQGLELLAYFRNRAPLDDSGMPKDRFSAEMPDATLATLKIQPSEPRDSAVYFCASGSTKQGTNTEAFFGQGTRLTVV.

The V and J genes are TRBV11-3 and TRBJ2-5; TRBD2 agrees at 9 bases. The V gene's germline CDR1 is SGHNT and CDR2 YENEEA. The CDR3 extends over 14 amino acids. Losses at the gene ends were 5 bases for V and 4 bases for J; bases not matched to a gene: 5. The CDR3 reads CASSPRGGRETQYF. CDR3 sequence (DNA): TGTGCCAGCAGCCCGCGGGGGGGCCGAGAGACCCAGTACTTC.

V usage is TRBV27 and J usage is TRBJ2-7; D unclear. The CDR3 totals 11 residues. V was cut by 6 bases and J by 7 bases, with 10 bases left in between. Germline V lookup: CDR1 MNHEY, CDR2 SMNVEV (reference sequence). In DNA, the CDR3 is TGTGCCAGCAGAAAGGAAGGAGAGCAGTACTTC. This sequence encodes CASRKEGEQYF.

CDR3 protein: CASSWGNTEAFF. The CDR3, as DNA: TGTGCCAGCTCATGGGGGAACACTGAAGCTTTCTTT. This rearrangement joins TRBV18 to TRBJ1-1; D remains ambiguous. Looked up from germline, CDR1 is KGHSH and CDR2 is LQKENI. The germline V and J ends were trimmed by 5 bases and 1 base, with 5 bases remaining between them. CDR3 length equals 12 residues.

This chain joins TRBV30 and TRBJ1-5, with D hard to call. Germline lookup yields CDR1 GTSNPN and CDR2 SVGIG (reference sequence). The CDR3 contains 16 residues. The ends were cut back, 3 bases at V and 3 bases at J, with 18 bases in the middle. CDR3 sequence (DNA): TGTGCCTGGAGGGATTCGGACCTGGGTGCCAATCAGCCCCAGCATTTT. It is translated as CAWRDSDLGANQPQHF.

The sample holds a few counts of this clone. This sequence joins TRBV5-4 and TRBJ1-4; no definite D call. Germline CDR1 reads SGHNT; CDR2 reads YYREEE (reference sequence). The CDR3 runs 14 residues. V was trimmed by 5 bases and J by 4 bases, leaving 12 bases between them. The CDR3 bases are TGTGCCAGCAGACCCGACAACTATAATGAAAAACTGTTTTTT. It specifies CASRPDNYNEKLFF.

The chain carries TRBV2 and TRBJ2-7; D is undetermined. Germline CDR1 and CDR2: SNHLY and FYNNEI. The ends were cut back, 5 bases at V and 0 bases at J, with 5 bases in the middle. The CDR3 length is 12 residues. The CDR3 DNA is TGTGCCAGCAGTAAACTCTCCTACGAGCAGTACTTC. Protein product: CASSKLSYEQYF.

The chain has TRBV2 and TRBJ1-2; unclear D gene. The CDR3 has 14 residues. V lost 2 bases to trimming and J lost 10 bases, with 17 bases between them. Germline CDR1 is SNHLY and CDR2 is FYNNEI. CDR3: CASSELPGSWVYTF. CDR3 DNA: TGTGCCAGCAGTGAACTACCTGGCAGCTGGGTCTACACCTTC.

This sequence joins TRBV9 and TRBJ1-1; TRBD1 might be the D (6 bases). Trimming stripped 2 bases from V and 0 bases from J, with 11 bases between. The CDR3 loop spans 15 amino acids. CDR1 is SGDLS and CDR2 is YYNGEE in the germline V gene. The CDR3 nucleotides are TGTGCCAGCAGCGTGGAAACAGGGATGAACACTGAAGCTTTCTTT. Residues: CASSVETGMNTEAFF.

The CDR3 region is CASGWLGANEQFF. CDR3 in DNA: TGTGCCAGCGGCTGGTTGGGGGCGAATGAGCAGTTCTTC. The chain has TRBV6-5 and TRBJ2-1, with a possible D match to TRBD1 (6 bases). Germline lookup yields CDR1 MNHEY and CDR2 SVGAGI. This CDR3 is built from 13 residues. V lost 8 bases, J lost 7 bases, and 15 bases lay in between.

This clone occurred once. The genes are TRBV4-1 and TRBJ2-4; a possible D gene is TRBD1 (6 bases). Germline V CDR1 and CDR2: MGHRA, YSYEKL. The CDR3 is made up of 22 amino acids. The V and J ends lost 2 bases and 0 bases respectively, with 29 bases between them. CDR3 region: CASSQNPGQSNTQRVAKNIQYF. DNA of the CDR3: TGCGCCAGCAGCCAAAATCCCGGACAGTCAAACACCCAAAGGGTAGCCAAAAACATTCAGTACTTC.

This chain joins TRBV2 and TRBJ2-4; 8 bases map to TRBD1. From germline, CDR1 is SNHLY and CDR2 FYNNEI. J gave up 0 bases and V 9 bases, and 13 bases lay outside the gene matches. The CDR3 has 17 residues. The chain's CDR3 is CASATGGAYLAKNIQYF. The CDR3 DNA reads as TGTGCCAGTGCTACAGGGGGAGCTTACCTAGCCAAAAACATTCAGTACTTC.

The chain has TRBV27 and TRBJ1-4, with D perhaps TRBD1 (5 bases). This CDR3 comprises 13 residues. V was pared by 6 bases and J by 8 bases, with 13 bases between. Germline assignment: CDR1 MNHEY and CDR2 SMNVEV (reference sequence). The DNA of the CDR3 is TGTGCCAGCAGAGGGGCGCTCGTGGAAAAACTGTTTTTT. Amino acid sequence: CASRGALVEKLFF.

The rearrangement uses TRBV6-5 and TRBJ2-3, with D possibly being TRBD2 (5 bases). The length of the CDR3 is 13 residues. The V gene's germline CDR1 is MNHEY and CDR2 SVGAGI. The V gene lost 4 bases and the J gene lost 4 bases, with 9 bases spanning the gap. The DNA of the CDR3 is TGTGCCAGCAGTTCTCCCGGGGCAGATACGCAGTATTTT. Its translation is CASSSPGADTQYF.

CDR3 sequence (DNA): TGCGCCAGCAGCTTAGGGACAGGGGGCGGTCACACTGAAGCTTTCTTT. This translates into CASSLGTGGGHTEAFF. V gene TRBV5-1 combines with J gene TRBJ1-1, with 12 bases aligning to TRBD1. Germline V gene sequence: CDR1 SGHRS, CDR2 YFSETQ. V trimming: 2 bases; J trimming: 3 bases; junction bases outside the gene matches: 5. The CDR3 runs to 16 residues.

This sequence joins TRBV19 and TRBJ2-1, with 8 bases that match TRBD2. This CDR3 has 17 amino acids. The J segment lost 6 bases and the V segment lost 0 bases, leaving 10 bases of the junction unmatched. The V gene's germline CDR1 is LNHDA and CDR2 SQIVND (reference sequence). The DNA of the CDR3 is TGTGCCAGTAGTATAGAGCGCGGGAGGCCCTTTGGCAATGAGCAGTTCTTC. It is translated as CASSIERGRPFGNEQFF.

The CDR3 DNA is TGTGCCAGCTCACCACCAACCGGGCTTAGCACAGATACGCAGTATTTT. Amino acids: CASSPPTGLSTDTQYF. The chain carries TRBV18 and TRBJ2-3; no reliable D call. From germline, CDR1 is KGHSH and CDR2 LQKENI. V shed 0 bases and J shed 0 bases, with 10 bases lying between them. The CDR3 totals 16 residues.

This rearrangement joins TRBV5-4 to TRBJ1-6; D ambiguous. The germline gives CDR1 SGHNT, CDR2 YYREEE (reference sequence). V gave up 3 bases and J gave up 7 bases, with 23 bases separating them. This CDR3 region has 18 residues. In DNA, the CDR3 is TGTGCCAGCAGCTCCCGGGGAGTCTCGGTCCGACCCAATTCACCCCTCCACTTT. This encodes CASSSRGVSVRPNSPLHF.

The DNA for the CDR3 is TGTGCCAGCAGTGATCGAGGAAGCTCTGGAAACACCATATATTTT. This sequence encodes CASSDRGSSGNTIYF. The chain has TRBV2 and TRBJ1-3; D gene unclear. The V gene's germline CDR1 is SNHLY and CDR2 FYNNEI. The CDR3 has 15 residues. The V and J ends lost 3 bases and 0 bases respectively, with 9 bases between them.

The chain uses TRBV11-1 and TRBJ2-7, with 14 bases fitting TRBD2. CDR1 is SGHAT, CDR2 FQDESV, per germline (reference sequence). Trimming took 5 bases from V and 7 from J; bases not matched to a gene: 16. The CDR3 has 18 residues. CDR3: CASSGRTSGRTVLREQYF. The CDR3 coding sequence is TGTGCCAGCAGCGGAAGGACTAGCGGGAGGACTGTTCTTCGGGAGCAGTACTTC.

The rearrangement uses TRBV5-1 and TRBJ2-1, with 8 bases matching TRBD2. Germline CDR1 SGHRS, CDR2 YFSETQ. The CDR3 has 14 residues. The trim removed 8 bases at V and 9 bases at J, leaving 13 bases unmatched. The chain's CDR3 is CASSPTGSGTEQFF. CDR3 DNA: TGCGCCAGTAGCCCAACGGGTAGCGGGACTGAGCAGTTCTTC.

V gene TRBV11-2 combines with J gene TRBJ2-7; D remains unclear. The V and J ends lost 3 bases and 6 bases respectively, with 15 bases between them. In germline, CDR1 is SGHAT, CDR2 FQNNGV. The CDR3 consists of 14 residues. The CDR3 loop reads CASSFLQRPGEQYF. In DNA form, the CDR3 reads TGTGCCAGCAGCTTCCTTCAGCGACCGGGCGAGCAGTACTTC.

The chain joins TRBV5-1 to TRBJ1-1; tentative D call: TRBD1 (5 bases). From germline, CDR1 is SGHRS and CDR2 YFSETQ. V lost 4 bases to trimming and J lost 0 bases, with 13 bases between them. This CDR3 is 15 amino acids long. This CDR3 is CASSKTGLVNTEAFF. As DNA, the CDR3 is TGCGCCAGCAGCAAAACAGGACTGGTGAACACTGAAGCTTTCTTT.

The chain uses TRBV6-1 and TRBJ1-6; D is possibly TRBD1 (5 bases). Trimming took 5 bases from V and 7 from J, leaving 9 bases between them. There are 13 residues in the CDR3. CDR1 and CDR2 from the germline V gene are MNHNS and SASEGT. The CDR3 DNA sequence: TGTGCCAGCAGTCCAAGGGACAATTCACCCCTCCACTTT. It specifies CASSPRDNSPLHF.

The J gene is TRBJ1-1, the V gene TRBV18; 7 bases fit TRBD1. Trimming took 3 bases from V and 9 from J; bases not matched to a gene: 13. Looked up from germline, CDR1 is KGHSH and CDR2 is LQKENI. The CDR3 contains 15 residues. The CDR3 nucleotides read TGTGCCAGCTCACCGCCGGACAGGCGACGGGGTCAAGCTTTCTTT. Protein product: CASSPPDRRRGQAFF.

J is TRBJ1-2 and V is TRBV7-9, with D perhaps matching TRBD1 (6 bases). The CDR3 contains 15 residues. Germline-derived CDR1 and CDR2 are SEHNR and FQNEAQ (reference sequence). Trimming removed 1 base from V and 3 bases from J, with 12 bases in between. CDR3 amino acids: CASSLVGGSYYGYTF. DNA of the CDR3: TGTGCCAGCAGCTTAGTGGGGGGCAGCTACTATGGCTACACCTTC.

The chain has TRBV10-1 and TRBJ2-3, with D possibly TRBD1 on 6 matching bases. The CDR3 spans 13 residues. In germline, CDR1 is WNHNN, CDR2 SYGVQD (reference sequence). Trimming removed 1 base from V and 4 bases from J, with 6 bases in between. In DNA, the CDR3 is TGCGCCAGCAGTGAGTGGACAGCAGATACGCAGTATTTT. Its translation is CASSEWTADTQYF.

V gene TRBV9 combines with J gene TRBJ2-1; D may be TRBD2 (5 bases). CDR3 size: 16 residues. Trimming removed 0 bases from V and 9 bases from J, with 19 bases in between. Germline CDR1 reads SGDLS; CDR2 reads YYNGEE. The CDR3 region has the DNA TGTGCCAGCAGCGTAGATAGGGCGGGCTCTTTGCTTGAGCAGTTCTTC. Protein product: CASSVDRAGSLLEQFF. Drawing the rest from reference TRBV9 and TRBJ2-1, the complete variable domain is DSGVTQTPKHLITATGQRVTLRCSPRSGDLSVYWYQQSLDQGLQFLIQYYNGEERAKGNILERFSAQQFPDLHSELNLSSLELGDSALYFCASSVDRAGSLLEQFFGPGTRLTVL.

The genes are TRBV6-5 and TRBJ1-2; D is undetermined. Germline V lookup: CDR1 MNHEY, CDR2 SVGAGI. V gave up 5 bases and J gave up 5 bases, with 18 bases separating them. This CDR3 region has 15 residues. Here the CDR3 DNA reads TGTGCCAGCAGTCCACGGTCCGGGATAGAGTATGGCTACACCTTC. Translated, it gives CASSPRSGIEYGYTF.